This T cell receptor (beta chain) was profiled in a study of shared clonotypes between healthy human individuals. Study context: Three plates were used per donor for CD4 naive, three for CD4 memory, two for CD8 naive and one for CD8 memory. Notes on the study in general: Among donors, clonotype sharing was expected to be affected by sequencing depth. Memory subsets had estimated richness that was generally smaller than that of naive subsets. With several donors compared, approximately 5.5% of naive CD4 clonotypes were shared.

Worth noting for this clone: What it recognizes is unknown.

This CDR3 has 18 amino acids. This table comes from immunoSEQ multiplex PCR, and its TCRdb copy is limited to in-frame clones, with some not included. The repertoire holds some 690,000 clones, with about 90% as singletons. Sequencing was carried out using memory CD8+ T cells from PBMCs. Subset denoted: CD45RO+ cells pooled with CCR7-negative TemRA cells. This sequence joins TRBV21-1 and TRBJ2-1; TRBD1, the table's D call, lacks a check against the DNA. TRBV21-1 is a documented pseudogene. The TCR was taken from a man aged 18 to 29 in good health. Some clones in this sample may be carry-over from other donors' samples. The chain's CDR3 is CTKEPGDRGNPTDNEQFF. CDR3 DNA: TGTACCAAAGAACCGGGGGACAGGGGCAACCCGACCGACAATGAGCAGTTCTTC.